This entry concerns a single T cell receptor beta chain. Its cognate antigen is unknown. The donors (healthy individuals) were bone marrow donors. Both 60 Vbeta primers and 13 Jbeta primers went into the PCR. The table came from immunoSEQ multiplex PCR; TCRdb's copy has only in-frame clones and leaves some out. The table lists about 120,000 clones, 65% to 80% of them singletons. The CDR3 runs to 15 residues. Germline loops: CDR1 LNHDA, CDR2 SQIVND (reference sequence). This sample stems from a study of cytomegalovirus exposure and HLA in healthy donors. General study points: Later analysis indicated greater clonal expansion among HLA-associated TCR beta chains than among equally common other chains.

The TCR originated in a female donor in good health and CMV-seronegative. The chain has TRBV19 and TRBJ2-5, with 10 nucleotides matching TRBD1. Matching the DNA end better, TRBJ2-7 makes the J call doubtful. The specimen sequenced was PBMCs. CDR3 sequence reads: CASSIPGQGVHEQYF. Here the CDR3 DNA reads TGTGCCAGTAGTATCCCCGGACAGGGGGTCCACGAGCAGTACTTC.